The rows below give T cell receptor beta chains drawn from one sample of a study of blood T cells in healthy people across ages. From the 5' RACE reads, TCRdb called clonotypes with MiXCR, one entry per CDR3 protein. In the table there are 850,000 to 1,300,000 distinct CDR3 sequences, around 43% of which are singletons. Sequences were obtained from blood. The receptors come from an older woman in good health. Both conserved end residues are part of each CDR3.

length	V	J	CDR3
14	TRBV7-2	TRBJ2-5	CASSVYGGRETQYF
13	TRBV7-3	TRBJ2-2	CASSKSPDGELFF
18	TRBV27	-	CASSSWGIEAGGGETQYF
14	TRBV4-2	TRBJ2-5	CASSQGTVPGEQYF
15	TRBV20-1	TRBJ2-3	CSATGLAELGDTQYF
15	TRBV15	TRBJ2-7	CATSRDLGSVYEQYF
16	TRBV20-1	TRBJ2-5	CSAIGSTSGSIGEQYF
16	TRBV4-2	TRBJ2-7	CASSQDLAGGIYEQYF
15	TRBV9	TRBJ2-1	CASSPRNREVNEQFF
15	TRBV4-1	TRBJ2-7	CASSSEPGLAYEQYF
16	TRBV7-9	TRBJ2-1	CASSRAGTGILNEQFF
12	TRBV30	-	CAWSQGAYEQYF
15	TRBV20-1	TRBJ2-5	CSAEGGTGDQETQYF
12	TRBV20-1	TRBJ1-1	CSASLRPTEAFF
17	TRBV14	TRBJ1-2	CASSQEGTGGADYGYTF
15	TRBV29-1	TRBJ1-2	CSVTDREMTYYGYTF
18	TRBV29-1	TRBJ2-3	CSAEGSRGALNSTDTQYF
20	TRBV27	TRBJ2-6	CASSITSSGQGAVGANVLTF
13	TRBV5-1	TRBJ1-1	CASSPDRAYEAFF
16	TRBV3-1	TRBJ2-7	CASSPIGVGGPYEQYF
21	TRBV11-1	TRBJ2-7	CASSSTSESPHSSADFYEQYF
14	TRBV29-1	TRBJ2-1	CSVEGTQEYNEQFF
14	TRBV7-9	TRBJ1-2	CASSPSDSPYGYTF